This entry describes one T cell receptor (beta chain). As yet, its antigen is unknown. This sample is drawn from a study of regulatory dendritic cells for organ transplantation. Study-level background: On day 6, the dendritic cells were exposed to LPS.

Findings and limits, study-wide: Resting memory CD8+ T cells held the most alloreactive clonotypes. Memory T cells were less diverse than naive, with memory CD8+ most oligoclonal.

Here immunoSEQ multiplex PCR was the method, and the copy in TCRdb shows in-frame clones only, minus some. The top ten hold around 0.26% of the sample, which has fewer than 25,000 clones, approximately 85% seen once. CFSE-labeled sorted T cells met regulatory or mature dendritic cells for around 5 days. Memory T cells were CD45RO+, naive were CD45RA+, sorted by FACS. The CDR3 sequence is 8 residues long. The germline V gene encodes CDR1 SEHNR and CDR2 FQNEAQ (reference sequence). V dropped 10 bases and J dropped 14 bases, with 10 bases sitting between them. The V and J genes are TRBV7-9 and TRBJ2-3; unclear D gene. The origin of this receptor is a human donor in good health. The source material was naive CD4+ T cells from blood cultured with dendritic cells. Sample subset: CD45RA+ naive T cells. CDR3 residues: CAIPYRYF. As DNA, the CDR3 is TGTGCCATCCCATATCGGTATTTT.